The rows below give T cell receptor beta chains drawn from one sample of a study of T-cell memory formation after mild COVID-19. TCRdb re-analysed the 5' RACE reads in MiXCR, keeping a single row per CDR3 protein. Altogether 110,000 or so distinct CDR3 sequences are present, about 20% being singletons, with the ten largest covering around 40%. Sequencing was performed on PBMCs or a T cell subset sorted from them (not recorded which). The source is a man younger than 35 who had mild COVID-19 (a few samples of this study predate the infection). Cell type and time point are not known. The CDR3 runs from the conserved cysteine through the conserved F or W. D genes are given only for firm matches. Part of the rows lack a size; the others show once, few, many or a class for expanded clones.

v_gene: TRBV7-6
d_gene: NA
j_gene: TRBJ1-1
abundance: NA
CDR3aa: CASSLDSGTEAFF
CDR3nt: TGTGCCAGCAGCTTAGACAGCGGAACTGAAGCTTTCTTT

v_gene: TRBV11-2
d_gene: TRBD1
j_gene: TRBJ2-3
abundance: NA
CDR3aa: CASSPSKGTARTDTQYF
CDR3nt: TGTGCCAGCAGCCCATCGAAGGGGACAGCCCGCACAGATACGCAGTATTTT

v_gene: TRBV25-1
d_gene: TRBD1
j_gene: TRBJ2-6
abundance: NA
CDR3aa: CASSGDRFGQGTVSGANVLTF
CDR3nt: TGTGCCAGCAGTGGAGACCGCTTTGGACAGGGAACGGTCTCTGGGGCCAACGTCCTGACTTTC

v_gene: TRBV27
d_gene: NA
j_gene: TRBJ1-5
abundance: NA
CDR3aa: CASSWGGEHQPQHF
CDR3nt: TGTGCCAGCAGTTGGGGGGGCGAGCATCAGCCCCAGCATTTT

v_gene: TRBV5-4
d_gene: NA
j_gene: TRBJ2-7
abundance: NA
CDR3aa: CASSLEASEQYF
CDR3nt: TGTGCCAGCAGCTTGGAGGCCAGCGAGCAGTACTTC

v_gene: TRBV3-1
d_gene: TRBD2
j_gene: TRBJ2-1
abundance: NA
CDR3aa: CASSQQTSGYNEQFF
CDR3nt: TGTGCCAGCAGCCAGCAGACTAGCGGCTACAATGAGCAGTTCTTC

v_gene: TRBV11-2
d_gene: TRBD1
j_gene: TRBJ2-5
abundance: NA
CDR3aa: CASSPDRGLLETQYF
CDR3nt: TGTGCCAGCAGCCCGGACAGGGGGCTTCTGGAGACCCAGTACTTC

v_gene: TRBV12-3/TRBV12-4
d_gene: NA
j_gene: TRBJ1-3
abundance: few
CDR3aa: CASSSSDMPGNTIYF
CDR3nt: NA

v_gene: TRBV29-1
d_gene: TRBD1
j_gene: TRBJ2-1
abundance: many
CDR3aa: CSVFGTGGNEQFF
CDR3nt: TGCAGCGTCTTTGGGACAGGGGGAAATGAGCAGTTCTTC

v_gene: TRBV6-6
d_gene: NA
j_gene: TRBJ2-7
abundance: few
CDR3aa: CASSYSREGVSYEQYF
CDR3nt: TGTGCCAGCAGTTACTCCAGGGAGGGGGTCAGCTACGAGCAGTACTTC

v_gene: TRBV9
d_gene: NA
j_gene: TRBJ2-5
abundance: medium-sized
CDR3aa: CASSVANSQETQYF
CDR3nt: TGTGCCAGCAGCGTAGCTAACAGTCAAGAGACCCAGTACTTC

v_gene: TRBV7-9
d_gene: TRBD1
j_gene: TRBJ2-5
abundance: NA
CDR3aa: CASSPSRGRSQETQYF
CDR3nt: TGTGCCAGCAGCCCTTCGAGGGGGCGGTCCCAAGAGACCCAGTACTTC

v_gene: TRBV5-1
d_gene: TRBD1
j_gene: TRBJ1-2
abundance: NA
CDR3aa: CASSAGTGLLAYGYTF
CDR3nt: TGCGCCAGCAGCGCCGGGACAGGCCTTCTTGCCTATGGCTACACCTTC

v_gene: TRBV15
d_gene: NA
j_gene: TRBJ2-5
abundance: NA
CDR3aa: CATGLGGGTQYF
CDR3nt: TGTGCCACCGGTCTCGGAGGGGGGACCCAGTACTTC

v_gene: TRBV7-9
d_gene: NA
j_gene: TRBJ2-1
abundance: NA
CDR3aa: CASSPSGGGWDYNEQFF
CDR3nt: TGTGCCAGCAGCCCGTCCGGTGGGGGATGGGACTACAATGAGCAGTTCTTC

v_gene: TRBV5-1
d_gene: NA
j_gene: TRBJ2-3
abundance: few
CDR3aa: CASSPKKGLTDTQYF
CDR3nt: TGCGCCAGCAGCCCCAAGAAGGGCTTGACAGATACGCAGTATTTT

v_gene: TRBV19
d_gene: TRBD1
j_gene: TRBJ2-4
abundance: few
CDR3aa: CASGFRDSKNIQYF
CDR3nt: TGTGCCAGCGGTTTCCGGGACAGTAAAAACATTCAGTACTTC

v_gene: TRBV7-2
d_gene: NA
j_gene: TRBJ2-1
abundance: few
CDR3aa: CASSKGPGNEQFF
CDR3nt: TGTGCCAGCAGCAAAGGTCCGGGAAATGAGCAGTTCTTC

v_gene: TRBV4-1
d_gene: TRBD1
j_gene: TRBJ2-1
abundance: NA
CDR3aa: CASSLSTGGTYNEQFF
CDR3nt: TGCGCCAGCAGCCTGTCGACAGGGGGCACCTACAATGAGCAGTTCTTC

v_gene: TRBV5-1
d_gene: TRBD2
j_gene: TRBJ2-2
abundance: few
CDR3aa: CASSPRVAGNTGELFF
CDR3nt: TGCGCCAGCAGCCCCCGGGTAGCGGGCAACACCGGGGAGCTGTTTTTT

v_gene: TRBV9
d_gene: TRBD2
j_gene: TRBJ2-2
abundance: few
CDR3aa: CASSVQREDTGELFF
CDR3nt: TGTGCCAGCAGCGTCCAGCGGGAGGACACCGGGGAGCTGTTTTTT

v_gene: TRBV5-1
d_gene: NA
j_gene: TRBJ2-7
abundance: NA
CDR3aa: CASSLAEFYEQYF
CDR3nt: TGCGCCAGCAGCTTGGCCGAGTTCTACGAGCAGTACTTC

v_gene: TRBV4-1
d_gene: NA
j_gene: TRBJ2-3
abundance: NA
CDR3aa: CASSQVGATDTQYF
CDR3nt: TGCGCCAGCAGCCAAGTTGGGGCCACAGATACGCAGTATTTT

v_gene: TRBV12-3/TRBV12-4
d_gene: TRBD1
j_gene: TRBJ1-1
abundance: few
CDR3aa: CASSFPVSGGANEAFF
CDR3nt: TGTGCCAGCAGTTTTCCGGTATCAGGGGGCGCGAATGAAGCTTTCTTT

v_gene: TRBV5-1
d_gene: NA
j_gene: TRBJ2-4
abundance: NA
CDR3aa: CASSLAPRGGENIQYF
CDR3nt: TGCGCCAGCAGCTTGGCTCCCAGGGGTGGGGAAAACATTCAGTACTTC

v_gene: TRBV20-1
d_gene: NA
j_gene: TRBJ2-5
abundance: NA
CDR3aa: CSARDPRGAKMTQYF
CDR3nt: TGCAGTGCTAGAGATCCCCGGGGGGCTAAGATGACCCAGTACTTC

v_gene: TRBV7-9
d_gene: NA
j_gene: TRBJ1-2
abundance: few
CDR3aa: CASRTPGDSVF
CDR3nt: TGTGCCAGCAGGACACCGGGGGATTCCGTCTTC

v_gene: TRBV6-2/TRBV6-3
d_gene: TRBD2
j_gene: TRBJ2-1
abundance: NA
CDR3aa: CASSLSGGYNEQFF
CDR3nt: TGTGCCAGCAGTTTGAGCGGGGGCTACAATGAGCAGTTCTTC

v_gene: TRBV5-1
d_gene: NA
j_gene: TRBJ2-3
abundance: few
CDR3aa: CASSLRTTDTQYF
CDR3nt: TGCGCCAGCAGCTTGCGGACGACAGATACGCAGTATTTT

v_gene: TRBV6-2/TRBV6-3
d_gene: NA
j_gene: TRBJ2-3
abundance: NA
CDR3aa: CASSYSGRVGDTQYF
CDR3nt: TGTGCCAGCAGTTACTCGGGTAGGGTAGGAGATACGCAGTATTTT

v_gene: TRBV4-2
d_gene: NA
j_gene: TRBJ2-5
abundance: NA
CDR3aa: CASSAIGAVKTQYF
CDR3nt: TGTGCCAGCAGTGCAATCGGGGCCGTAAAGACCCAGTACTTC

v_gene: TRBV4-3
d_gene: TRBD2
j_gene: TRBJ2-2
abundance: few
CDR3aa: CASSQVGLGPFGELFF
CDR3nt: TGCGCCAGCAGCCAAGTGGGACTAGGGCCTTTCGGGGAGCTGTTTTTT

v_gene: TRBV19
d_gene: TRBD1
j_gene: TRBJ2-1
abundance: few
CDR3aa: CASRRTGSGNEQFF
CDR3nt: TGTGCCAGTAGAAGGACAGGGTCTGGCAATGAGCAGTTCTTC

v_gene: TRBV18
d_gene: NA
j_gene: TRBJ2-3
abundance: NA
CDR3aa: CASSPPDRTDTQYF
CDR3nt: TGTGCCAGCTCACCTCCGGACCGCACAGATACGCAGTATTTT

v_gene: TRBV20-1
d_gene: TRBD1
j_gene: TRBJ1-1
abundance: NA
CDR3aa: CSAPRGQGFLYTEAFF
CDR3nt: TGCAGTGCTCCCCGGGGACAGGGTTTTCTGTACACTGAAGCTTTCTTT

v_gene: TRBV4-1
d_gene: NA
j_gene: TRBJ1-2
abundance: NA
CDR3aa: CASSLDGNGYTF
CDR3nt: TGCGCCAGCAGCCTGGACGGGAATGGCTACACCTTC

v_gene: TRBV12-3/TRBV12-4
d_gene: NA
j_gene: TRBJ1-2
abundance: once
CDR3aa: CASSHDRSGYTF
CDR3nt: TGTGCCAGCAGCCACGACAGGTCCGGCTACACCTTC

v_gene: TRBV28
d_gene: TRBD1
j_gene: TRBJ2-2
abundance: few
CDR3aa: CASRDRGYGELFF
CDR3nt: TGTGCCAGCAGGGACAGGGGGTACGGGGAGCTGTTTTTT

v_gene: TRBV5-1
d_gene: TRBD1
j_gene: TRBJ1-5
abundance: few
CDR3aa: CASSLGQGFNQPQHF
CDR3nt: TGCGCCAGCAGCTTGGGACAGGGATTCAATCAGCCCCAGCATTTT

v_gene: TRBV4-3
d_gene: TRBD2
j_gene: TRBJ2-3
abundance: few
CDR3aa: CASSQILAGVTDTQYF
CDR3nt: TGCGCCAGCAGCCAAATCCTAGCGGGGGTCACAGATACGCAGTATTTT

v_gene: TRBV7-9
d_gene: NA
j_gene: TRBJ2-2
abundance: few
CDR3aa: CASSPRPGQVTGELFF
CDR3nt: TGTGCCAGCAGCCCCCGCCCAGGGCAGGTCACCGGGGAGCTGTTTTTT

v_gene: TRBV7-3
d_gene: NA
j_gene: TRBJ2-7
abundance: few
CDR3aa: CASSSSYSPSTDEQYF
CDR3nt: TGTGCCAGCAGCTCCTCCTACTCCCCCTCGACAGACGAGCAGTACTTC

v_gene: TRBV20-1
d_gene: NA
j_gene: TRBJ2-3
abundance: few
CDR3aa: CSASILDTQYF
CDR3nt: TGCAGTGCTAGTATACTGGATACGCAGTATTTT

v_gene: TRBV4-2
d_gene: NA
j_gene: TRBJ2-2
abundance: few
CDR3aa: CASSQGHPVAGELFF
CDR3nt: TGTGCCAGCAGCCAGGGACACCCGGTGGCCGGGGAGCTGTTTTTT

v_gene: TRBV12-3/TRBV12-4
d_gene: NA
j_gene: TRBJ2-3
abundance: many
CDR3aa: CASVYRRISTDTQYF
CDR3nt: TGTGCCAGCGTCTACAGGCGAATAAGCACAGATACGCAGTATTTT

v_gene: TRBV6-1
d_gene: NA
j_gene: TRBJ1-6
abundance: NA
CDR3aa: CATSPVRSSYNSPLHF
CDR3nt: TGTGCCACCTCACCGGTACGGAGCTCCTATAATTCACCCCTCCACTTT

v_gene: TRBV7-6
d_gene: NA
j_gene: TRBJ2-1
abundance: NA
CDR3aa: CASSLLVPSAGQFF
CDR3nt: TGTGCCAGCAGCTTATTAGTCCCGTCGGCAGGACAGTTCTTC